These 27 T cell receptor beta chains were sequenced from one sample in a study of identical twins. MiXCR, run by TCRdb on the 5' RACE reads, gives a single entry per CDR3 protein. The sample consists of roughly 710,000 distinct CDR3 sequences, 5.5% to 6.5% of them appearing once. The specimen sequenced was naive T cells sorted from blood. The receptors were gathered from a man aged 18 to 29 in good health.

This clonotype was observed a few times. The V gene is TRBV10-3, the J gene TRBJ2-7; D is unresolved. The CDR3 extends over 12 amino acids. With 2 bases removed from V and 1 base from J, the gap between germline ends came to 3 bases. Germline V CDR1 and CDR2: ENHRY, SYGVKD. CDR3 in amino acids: CAISEESYEQYV. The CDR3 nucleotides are TGTGCCATCAGTGAGGAGTCCTACGAGCAGTACGTC.

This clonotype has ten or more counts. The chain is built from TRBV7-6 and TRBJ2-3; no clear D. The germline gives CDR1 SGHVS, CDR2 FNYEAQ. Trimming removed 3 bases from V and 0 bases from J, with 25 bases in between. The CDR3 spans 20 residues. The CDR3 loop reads CASSFPGQRDPQSSTDTQYF. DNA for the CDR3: TGTGCCAGCAGCTTCCCCGGGCAGAGAGATCCGCAATCTAGCACAGATACGCAGTATTTT. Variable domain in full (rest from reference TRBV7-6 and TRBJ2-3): GAGVSQSPRYKVTKRGQDVALRCDPISGHVSLYWYRQALGQGPEFLTYFNYEAQQDKSGLPNDRFSAERPEGSISTLTIQRTEQRDSAMYRCASSFPGQRDPQSSTDTQYFGPGTRLTVL.

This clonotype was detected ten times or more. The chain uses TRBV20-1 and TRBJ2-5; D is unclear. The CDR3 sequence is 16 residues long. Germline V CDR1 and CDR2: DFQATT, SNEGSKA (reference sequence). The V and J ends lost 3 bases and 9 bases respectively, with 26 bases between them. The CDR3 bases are TGCAGTGCTAGTGCTTATGCTATCCAACCGATCGAGGCCCAGTACTTC. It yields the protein CSASAYAIQPIEAQYF.

The DNA of the CDR3 is TGCAGTGCTGCCCATGGAGGGGCTCAAGATACGCAGTATTTT. Its translation is CSAAHGGAQDTQYF. The rearrangement uses TRBV20-1 and TRBJ2-3; D may be TRBD2 (6 bases). Germline V CDR1 and CDR2: DFQATT, SNEGSKA (reference sequence). Trimming pared 5 bases from V and 5 bases from J, leaving 17 bases between. CDR3 size: 14 residues.

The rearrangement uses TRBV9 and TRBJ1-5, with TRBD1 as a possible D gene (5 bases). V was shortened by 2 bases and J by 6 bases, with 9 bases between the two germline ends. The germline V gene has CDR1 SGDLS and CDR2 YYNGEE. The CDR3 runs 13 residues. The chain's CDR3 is CASSVGVAQPQHF. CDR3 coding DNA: TGTGCCAGCAGCGTGGGGGTAGCTCAGCCCCAGCATTTT.

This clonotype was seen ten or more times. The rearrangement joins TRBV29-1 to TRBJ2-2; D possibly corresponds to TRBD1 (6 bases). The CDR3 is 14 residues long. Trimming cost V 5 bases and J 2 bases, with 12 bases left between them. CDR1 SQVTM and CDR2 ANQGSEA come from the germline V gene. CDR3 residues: CSVLTGPNTGELFF. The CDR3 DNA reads TGCAGCGTTCTGACAGGTCCCAACACCGGGGAGCTGTTTTTT.

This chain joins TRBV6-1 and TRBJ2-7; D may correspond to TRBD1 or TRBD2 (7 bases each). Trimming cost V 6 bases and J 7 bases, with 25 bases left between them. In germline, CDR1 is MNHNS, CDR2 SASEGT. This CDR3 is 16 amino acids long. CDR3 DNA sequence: TGTGCCAGCAGCTCCCTAGCGGCAGGGGGGGTGGGGGAGCAGTACTTC. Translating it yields CASSSLAAGGVGEQYF.

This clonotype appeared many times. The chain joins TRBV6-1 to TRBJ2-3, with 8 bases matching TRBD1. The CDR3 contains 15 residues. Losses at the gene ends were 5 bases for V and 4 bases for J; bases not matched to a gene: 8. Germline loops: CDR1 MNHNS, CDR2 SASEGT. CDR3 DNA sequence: TGTGCCAGCAGTAGTCAGGGGGCGCAATCAGATACGCAGTATTTT. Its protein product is CASSSQGAQSDTQYF.

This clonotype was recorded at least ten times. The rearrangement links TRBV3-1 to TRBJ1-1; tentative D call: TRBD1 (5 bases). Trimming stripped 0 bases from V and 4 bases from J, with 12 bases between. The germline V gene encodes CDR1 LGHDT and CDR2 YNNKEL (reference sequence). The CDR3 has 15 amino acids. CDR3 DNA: TGTGCCAGCAGCCAAGACCAGGGTTGGGGCACTGAAGCTTTCTTT. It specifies CASSQDQGWGTEAFF.

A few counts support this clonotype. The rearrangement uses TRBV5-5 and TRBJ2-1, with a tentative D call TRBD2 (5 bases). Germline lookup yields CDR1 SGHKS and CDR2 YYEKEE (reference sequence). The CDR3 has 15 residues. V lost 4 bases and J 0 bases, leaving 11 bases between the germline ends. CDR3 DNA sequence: TGTGCCAGCAGCCCCACGGGAAACTCCTACAATGAGCAGTTCTTC. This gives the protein CASSPTGNSYNEQFF. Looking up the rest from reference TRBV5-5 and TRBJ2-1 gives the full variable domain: DAGVTQSPTHLIKTRGQQVTLRCSPISGHKSVSWYQQVLGQGPQFIFQYYEKEERGRGNFPDRFSARQFPNYSSELNVNALLLGDSALYLCASSPTGNSYNEQFFGPGTRLTVL.

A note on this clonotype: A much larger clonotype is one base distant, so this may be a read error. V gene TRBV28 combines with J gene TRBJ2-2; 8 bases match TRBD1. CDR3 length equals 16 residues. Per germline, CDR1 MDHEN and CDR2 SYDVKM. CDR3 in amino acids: CVSSTWTGMNTGELFF. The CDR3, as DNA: TGTGTCAGCAGTACCTGGACAGGGATGAACACCGGGGAGCTGTTTTTT.

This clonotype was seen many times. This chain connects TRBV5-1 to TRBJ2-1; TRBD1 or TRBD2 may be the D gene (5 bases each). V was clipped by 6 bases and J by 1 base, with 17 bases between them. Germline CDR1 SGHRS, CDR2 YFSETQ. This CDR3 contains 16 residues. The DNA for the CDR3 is TGCGCCAGCACCCCCGGGGACCGAAGTTCCTACAATGAGCAGTTCTTC. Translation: CASTPGDRSSYNEQFF.

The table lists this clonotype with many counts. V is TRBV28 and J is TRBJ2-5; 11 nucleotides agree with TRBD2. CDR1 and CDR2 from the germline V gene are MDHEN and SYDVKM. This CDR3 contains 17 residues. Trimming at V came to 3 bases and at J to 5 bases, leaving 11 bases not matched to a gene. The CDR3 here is CASSFSPASGRTETQYF. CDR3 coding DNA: TGTGCCAGCAGTTTCTCCCCGGCTAGCGGGAGGACCGAGACCCAGTACTTC.

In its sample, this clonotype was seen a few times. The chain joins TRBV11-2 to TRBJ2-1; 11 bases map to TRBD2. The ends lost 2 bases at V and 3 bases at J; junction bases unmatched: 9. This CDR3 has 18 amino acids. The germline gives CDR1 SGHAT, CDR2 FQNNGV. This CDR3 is CASSLSGVLAGGYNEQFF. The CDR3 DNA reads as TGTGCCAGCAGCTTAAGTGGCGTCCTAGCGGGAGGCTACAATGAGCAGTTCTTC.

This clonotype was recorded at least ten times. CDR3 DNA sequence: TGTGCCAGCAGTTACAAAGACTCCGAGCAGTACTTC. It specifies CASSYKDSEQYF. The chain carries TRBV6-6 and TRBJ2-7; D call uncertain. The CDR3 spans 12 residues. Trimming pared 2 bases from V and 6 bases from J, leaving 8 bases between. CDR1 is MNHNY, CDR2 SVGAGI, per germline (reference sequence).

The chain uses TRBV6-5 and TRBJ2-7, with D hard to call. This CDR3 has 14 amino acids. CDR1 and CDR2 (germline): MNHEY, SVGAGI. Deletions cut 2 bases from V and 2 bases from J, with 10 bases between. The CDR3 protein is CASSYGKGAYEQYV. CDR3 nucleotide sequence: TGTGCCAGCAGTTACGGAAAGGGTGCCTACGAGCAGTACGTC.

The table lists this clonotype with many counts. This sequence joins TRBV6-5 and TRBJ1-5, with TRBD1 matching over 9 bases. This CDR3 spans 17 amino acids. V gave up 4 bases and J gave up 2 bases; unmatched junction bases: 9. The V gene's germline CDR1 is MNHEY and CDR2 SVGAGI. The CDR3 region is CASSSGQGFVGNQPQHF. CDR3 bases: TGTGCCAGCAGTTCGGGACAGGGTTTTGTTGGCAATCAGCCCCAGCATTTT.

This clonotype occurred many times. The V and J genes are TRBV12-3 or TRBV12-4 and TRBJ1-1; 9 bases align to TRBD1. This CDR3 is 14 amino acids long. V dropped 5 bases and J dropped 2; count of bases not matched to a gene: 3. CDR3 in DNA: TGTGCCAGCAGTAAGGGACAGGGAAACACTGAAGCTTTCTTT. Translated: CASSKGQGNTEAFF.

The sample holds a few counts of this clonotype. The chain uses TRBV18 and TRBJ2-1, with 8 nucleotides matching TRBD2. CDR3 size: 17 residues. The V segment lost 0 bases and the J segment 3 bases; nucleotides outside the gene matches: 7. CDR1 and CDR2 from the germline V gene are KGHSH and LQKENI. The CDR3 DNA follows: TGTGCCAGCTCACCACCCGCCGGGACTAGGGACTACAATGAGCAGTTCTTC. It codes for CASSPPAGTRDYNEQFF.

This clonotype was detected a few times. In DNA form, the CDR3 reads TGTGCCTGGAGTGTGCAGCGGGAGCAGTTCTTC. Amino acids: CAWSVQREQFF. The rearrangement links TRBV30 to TRBJ2-1; TRBD2 is a possible D gene (5 bases). The CDR3 sequence is 11 residues long. Looked up from germline, CDR1 is GTSNPN and CDR2 is SVGIG (reference sequence). V was clipped by 0 bases and J by 10 bases, with 7 bases between them.

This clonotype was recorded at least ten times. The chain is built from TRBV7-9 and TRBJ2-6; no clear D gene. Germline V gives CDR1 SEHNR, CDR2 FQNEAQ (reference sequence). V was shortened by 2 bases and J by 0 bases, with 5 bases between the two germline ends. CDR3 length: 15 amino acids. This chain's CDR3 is CASSLLSSGANVLTF. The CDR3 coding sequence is TGTGCCAGCAGCTTACTGTCCTCTGGGGCCAACGTCCTGACTTTC.

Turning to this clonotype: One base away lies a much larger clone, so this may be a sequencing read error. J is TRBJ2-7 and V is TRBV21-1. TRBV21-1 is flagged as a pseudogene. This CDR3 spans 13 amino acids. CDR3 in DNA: TGTGCCAGCAGCGAAGGGTATGGCTACGAGCAGTACTTC. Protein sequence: CASSEGYGYEQYF.

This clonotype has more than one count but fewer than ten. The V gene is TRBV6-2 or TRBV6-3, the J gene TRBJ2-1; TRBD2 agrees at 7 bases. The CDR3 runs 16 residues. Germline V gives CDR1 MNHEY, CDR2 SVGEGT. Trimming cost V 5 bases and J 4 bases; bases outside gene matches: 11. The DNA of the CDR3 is TGTGCCAGCAGTCGGTCCGGGGGAGGGAGTTACAATGAGCAGTTCTTC. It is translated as CASSRSGGGSYNEQFF.

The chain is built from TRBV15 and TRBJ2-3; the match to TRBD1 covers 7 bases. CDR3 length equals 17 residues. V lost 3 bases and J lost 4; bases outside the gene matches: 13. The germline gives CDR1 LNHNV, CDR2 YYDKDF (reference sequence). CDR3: CATSRLPGDSSSDTQYF. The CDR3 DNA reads TGTGCCACCAGCAGGCTACCTGGGGACAGTAGTTCAGATACGCAGTATTTT.

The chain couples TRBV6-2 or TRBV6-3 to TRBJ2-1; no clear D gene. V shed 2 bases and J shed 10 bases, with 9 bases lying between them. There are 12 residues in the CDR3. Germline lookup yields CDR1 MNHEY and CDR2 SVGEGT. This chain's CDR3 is CASSYALREQFF. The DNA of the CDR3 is TGTGCCAGCAGTTACGCACTGCGAGAGCAGTTCTTC.

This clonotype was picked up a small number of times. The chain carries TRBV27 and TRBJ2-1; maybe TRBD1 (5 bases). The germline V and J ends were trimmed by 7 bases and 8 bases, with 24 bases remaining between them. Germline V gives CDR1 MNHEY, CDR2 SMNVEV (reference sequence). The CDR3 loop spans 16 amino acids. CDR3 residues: CASTRLIDPKGHEQFF. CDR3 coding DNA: TGTGCCAGCACCCGATTGATTGACCCAAAGGGGCATGAGCAGTTCTTC.

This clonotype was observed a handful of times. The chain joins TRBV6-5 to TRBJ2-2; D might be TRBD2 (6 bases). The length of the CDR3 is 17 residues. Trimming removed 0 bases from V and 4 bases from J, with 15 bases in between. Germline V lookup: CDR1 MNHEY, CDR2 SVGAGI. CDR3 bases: TGTGCCAGCAGTTACTCGAGCGGAGGGGTTGGCACCGGGGAGCTGTTTTTT. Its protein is CASSYSSGGVGTGELFF.